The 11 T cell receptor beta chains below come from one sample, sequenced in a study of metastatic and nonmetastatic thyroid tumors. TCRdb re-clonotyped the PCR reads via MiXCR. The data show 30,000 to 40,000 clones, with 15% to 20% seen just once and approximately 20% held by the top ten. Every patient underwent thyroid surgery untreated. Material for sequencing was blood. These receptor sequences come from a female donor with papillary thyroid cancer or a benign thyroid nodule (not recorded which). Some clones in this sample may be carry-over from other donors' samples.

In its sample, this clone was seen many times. CDR3 in amino acids: CASSLGFGNIQYF. For the CDR3, the DNA is TGTGCCAGCAGCTTAGGATTTGGGAACATTCAGTACTTC. The chain carries TRBV7-3 and TRBJ2-4; D unclear. The CDR3 sequence is 13 residues long. With 2 bases removed from V and 7 bases from J, the gap between germline ends came to 9 bases. The germline V gene encodes CDR1 SGHTA and CDR2 FQGTGA. Based on the CDR3 plus reference TRBV7-3 and TRBJ2-4, the full variable domain is GAGVSQTPSNKVTEKGKYVELRCDPISGHTALYWYRQSLGQGPEFLIYFQGTGAADDSGLPNDRFFAVRPEGSVSTLKIQRTERGDSAVYLCASSLGFGNIQYFGAGTRLSVL.

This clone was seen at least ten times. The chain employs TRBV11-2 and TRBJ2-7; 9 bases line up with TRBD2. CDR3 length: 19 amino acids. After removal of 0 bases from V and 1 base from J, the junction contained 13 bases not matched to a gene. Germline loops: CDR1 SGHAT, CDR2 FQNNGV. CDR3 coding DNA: TGTGCCAGCAGCTTAGATATATGGGCTAGCGGGACGAAATCCTACGAGCAGTACTTC. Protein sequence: CASSLDIWASGTKSYEQYF.

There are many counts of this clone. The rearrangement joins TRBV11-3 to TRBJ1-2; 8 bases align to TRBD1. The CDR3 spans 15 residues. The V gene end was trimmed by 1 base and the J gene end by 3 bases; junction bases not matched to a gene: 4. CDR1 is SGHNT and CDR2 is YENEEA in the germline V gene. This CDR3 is CASSLAAGGDYGYTF. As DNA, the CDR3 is TGTGCCAGCAGCTTAGCGGCAGGGGGCGACTATGGCTACACCTTC.

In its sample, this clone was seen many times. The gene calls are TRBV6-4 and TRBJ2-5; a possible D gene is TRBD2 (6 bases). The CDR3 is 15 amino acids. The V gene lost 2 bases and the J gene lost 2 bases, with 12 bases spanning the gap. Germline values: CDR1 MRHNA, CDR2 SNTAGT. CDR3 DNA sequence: TGTGCCAGCAGTGACAGGAGGGCACAACAAGAGACCCAGTACTTC. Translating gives CASSDRRAQQETQYF.

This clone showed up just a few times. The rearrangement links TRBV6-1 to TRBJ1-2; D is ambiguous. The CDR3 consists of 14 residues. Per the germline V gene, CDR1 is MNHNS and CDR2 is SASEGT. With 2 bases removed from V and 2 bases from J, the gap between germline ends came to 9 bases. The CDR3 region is CASSETPENYGYTF. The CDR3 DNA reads TGTGCCAGCAGTGAAACCCCGGAGAACTATGGCTACACCTTC.

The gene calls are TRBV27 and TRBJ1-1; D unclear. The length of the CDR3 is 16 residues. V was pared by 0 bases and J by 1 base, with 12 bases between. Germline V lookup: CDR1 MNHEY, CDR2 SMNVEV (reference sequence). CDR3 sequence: CASSLSAGKGNTEAFF. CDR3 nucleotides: TGTGCCAGCAGTTTATCTGCGGGAAAGGGGAACACTGAAGCTTTCTTT.

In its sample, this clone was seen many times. CDR3 sequence: CAWSARDRVTDTQYF. DNA for the CDR3: TGTGCCTGGAGTGCCCGGGACAGGGTCACAGATACGCAGTATTTT. This chain links TRBV30 with TRBJ2-3, with 9 bases matching TRBD1. In germline, CDR1 is GTSNPN, CDR2 SVGIG (reference sequence). J gave up 2 bases and V 1 base, and 4 bases lay outside the gene matches. This CDR3 is 15 amino acids long.

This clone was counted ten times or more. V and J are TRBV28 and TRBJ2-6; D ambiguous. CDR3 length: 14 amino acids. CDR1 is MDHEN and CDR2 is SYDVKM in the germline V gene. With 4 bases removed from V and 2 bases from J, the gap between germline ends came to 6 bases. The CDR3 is CASSSGPGANVLTF. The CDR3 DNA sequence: TGTGCCAGCAGTTCCGGGCCTGGGGCCAACGTCCTGACTTTC. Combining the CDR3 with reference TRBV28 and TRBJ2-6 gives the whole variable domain DVKVTQSSRYLVKRTGEKVFLECVQDMDHENMFWYRQDPGLGLRLIYFSYDVKMKEKGDIPEGYSVSREKKERFSLILESASTNQTSMYLCASSSGPGANVLTFGAGSRLTVL.

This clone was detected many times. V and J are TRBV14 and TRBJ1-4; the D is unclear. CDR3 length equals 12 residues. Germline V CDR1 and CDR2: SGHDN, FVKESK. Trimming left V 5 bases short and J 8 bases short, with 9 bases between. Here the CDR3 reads CASSLTGEKLFF. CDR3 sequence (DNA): TGTGCCAGCAGCTTGACGGGGGAAAAACTGTTTTTT.

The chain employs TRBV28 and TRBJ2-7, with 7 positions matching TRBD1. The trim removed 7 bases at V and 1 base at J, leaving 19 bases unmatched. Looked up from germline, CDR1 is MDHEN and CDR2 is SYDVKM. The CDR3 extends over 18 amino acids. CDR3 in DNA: TGTGCCAGCACGTCCTTGGTGACAGGGACATTCTCTTCCTACGAGCAGTACTTC. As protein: CASTSLVTGTFSSYEQYF.

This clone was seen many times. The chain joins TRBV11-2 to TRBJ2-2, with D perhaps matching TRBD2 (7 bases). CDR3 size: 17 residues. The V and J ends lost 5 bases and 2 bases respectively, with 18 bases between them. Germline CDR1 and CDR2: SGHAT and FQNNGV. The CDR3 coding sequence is TGTGCCAGCAGCCCCCTCTTAAGGGGGGGCAACACCGGGGAGCTGTTTTTT. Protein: CASSPLLRGGNTGELFF.